Each of the 6 T cell receptor beta chains below was sequenced from the same sample in a study of blood T cell repertoires in COVID-19. Method: immunoSEQ multiplex PCR; TCRdb's copy keeps in-frame clones and lacks some. The table has some 100,000 clones, 80% to 90% seen once. The sequenced sample consisted of peripheral blood. All receptors derive from a human donor in a cohort sampled during active COVID-19.

The chain joins TRBV7-2 to TRBJ2-7, with TRBD2 as a possible D gene (5 bases). CDR1 and CDR2 from the germline V gene are SGHTA and FQGNSA. The V end lost 4 bases, the J end lost 1 base, and 14 bases lay between the germline ends. The CDR3 has 15 amino acids. The DNA of the CDR3 is TGTGCCAGCAGCTACAGAGAAGCGGCTTCCTACGAGCAGTACTTC. Translated: CASSYREAASYEQYF. The full variable domain, with the rest looked up from reference TRBV7-2 and TRBJ2-7, is GAGVSQSPSNKVTEKGKDVELRCDPISGHTALYWYRQSLGQGLEFLIYFQGNSAPDKSGLPSDRFSAERTGGSVSTLTIQRTQQEDSAVYLCASSYREAASYEQYFGPGTRLTVT.

This clone was counted a few times. The chain has TRBV5-1 and TRBJ1-1, with 7 bases matching TRBD1. This CDR3 contains 14 residues. Per germline, CDR1 SGHRS and CDR2 YFSETQ. Trimming took 4 bases from V and 1 from J; bases not matched to a gene: 4. DNA of the CDR3: TGCGCCAGCAGCATAGGGGGCGGGAACACTGAAGCTTTCTTT. It is translated as CASSIGGGNTEAFF.

The gene calls are TRBV23-1 and TRBJ1-4; D is unclear. TRBV23-1 counts as an open reading frame of uncertain function. The CDR3 runs to 15 residues. V shed 2 bases and J shed 7 bases, with 14 bases lying between them. CDR3 in DNA: TGCGCCAGCAGTCAACCCGAGCAGACGGGTGAAAAACTGTTTTTT. It is translated as CASSQPEQTGEKLFF.

This chain uses TRBV24-1 with TRBJ2-1, with 7 bases that match TRBD2. Germline loops: CDR1 KGHDR, CDR2 SFDVKD. Unmatched junction bases numbered 8, after V lost 4 bases and J lost 6 bases. This CDR3 is 15 amino acids long. CDR3 sequence: CATSELGGGGNEQFF. In DNA form, the CDR3 reads TGTGCCACCAGTGAACTTGGGGGGGGAGGCAATGAGCAGTTCTTC.

The V call is TRBV2, the J call TRBJ1-2; D uncertain. V was trimmed by 6 bases and J by 2 bases, leaving 10 bases between them. Germline CDR1 SNHLY, CDR2 FYNNEI. CDR3 length: 13 amino acids. The CDR3 nucleotides read TGTGCCAGCAGACAAATGTTCAACTATGGCTACACCTTC. Protein product: CASRQMFNYGYTF.

This chain links TRBV28 with TRBJ2-4; D might be TRBD1 (6 bases). From germline, CDR1 is MDHEN and CDR2 SYDVKM. The CDR3 length is 17 residues. Trimming left V 5 bases short and J 0 bases short, with 17 bases between. The DNA for the CDR3 is TGTGCCAGCAGTCAAGGAGGACAGCCCCTAGCCAAAAACATTCAGTACTTC. Encoded protein: CASSQGGQPLAKNIQYF.